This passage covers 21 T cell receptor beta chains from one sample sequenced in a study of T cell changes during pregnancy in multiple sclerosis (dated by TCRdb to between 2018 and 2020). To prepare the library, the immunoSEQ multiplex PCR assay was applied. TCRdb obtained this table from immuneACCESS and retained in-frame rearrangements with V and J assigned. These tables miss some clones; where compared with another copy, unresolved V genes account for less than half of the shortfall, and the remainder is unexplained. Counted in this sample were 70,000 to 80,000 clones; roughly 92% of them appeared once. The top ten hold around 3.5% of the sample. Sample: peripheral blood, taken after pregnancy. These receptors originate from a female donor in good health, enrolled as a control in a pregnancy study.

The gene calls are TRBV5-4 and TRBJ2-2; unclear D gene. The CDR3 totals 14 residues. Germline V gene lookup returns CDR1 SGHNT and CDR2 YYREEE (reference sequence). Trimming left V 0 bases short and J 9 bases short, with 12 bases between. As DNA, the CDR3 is TGTGCCAGCAGCTTGGAAGGTTCTAGTCGGGAGCTGTTTTTT. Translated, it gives CASSLEGSSRELFF.

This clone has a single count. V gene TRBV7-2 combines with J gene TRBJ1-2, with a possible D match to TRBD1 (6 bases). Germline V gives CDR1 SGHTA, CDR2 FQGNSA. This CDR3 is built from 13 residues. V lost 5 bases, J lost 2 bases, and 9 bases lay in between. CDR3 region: CASSPDSNYGYTF. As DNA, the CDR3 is TGTGCCAGCAGCCCGGACAGCAACTATGGCTACACCTTC.

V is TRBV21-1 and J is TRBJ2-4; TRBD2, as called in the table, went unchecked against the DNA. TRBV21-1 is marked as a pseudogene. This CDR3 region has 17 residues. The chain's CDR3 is CASSKKLAGVAKNIQYF. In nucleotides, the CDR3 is TGTGCCAGCAGCAAAAAACTAGCGGGGGTAGCCAAAAACATTCAGTACTTC.

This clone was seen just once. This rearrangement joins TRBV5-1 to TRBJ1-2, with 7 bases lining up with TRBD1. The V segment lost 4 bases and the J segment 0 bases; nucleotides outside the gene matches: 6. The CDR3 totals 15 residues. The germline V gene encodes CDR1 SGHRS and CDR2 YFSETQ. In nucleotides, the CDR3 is TGCGCCAGCAGCCCTCCGGGACAGCCTAACTATGGCTACACCTTC. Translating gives CASSPPGQPNYGYTF.

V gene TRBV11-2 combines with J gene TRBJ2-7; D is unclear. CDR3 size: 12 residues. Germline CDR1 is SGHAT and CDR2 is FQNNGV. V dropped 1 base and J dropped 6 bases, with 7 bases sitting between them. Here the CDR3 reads CASSLVYGEQYF. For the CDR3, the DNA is TGTGCCAGCAGCTTAGTCTACGGCGAGCAGTACTTC. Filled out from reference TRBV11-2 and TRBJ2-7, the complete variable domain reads EAGVAQSPRYKIIEKRQSVAFWCNPISGHATLYWYQQILGQGPKLLIQFQNNGVVDDSQLPKDRFSAERLKGVDSTLKIQPAKLEDSAVYLCASSLVYGEQYFGPGTRLTVT.

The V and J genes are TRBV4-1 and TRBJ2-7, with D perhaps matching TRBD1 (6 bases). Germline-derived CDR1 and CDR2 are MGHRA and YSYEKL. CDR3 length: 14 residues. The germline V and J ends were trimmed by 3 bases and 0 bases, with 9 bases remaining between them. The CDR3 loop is CASSQGANSYEQYF. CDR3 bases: TGCGCCAGCAGCCAGGGGGCAAACTCCTACGAGCAGTACTTC.

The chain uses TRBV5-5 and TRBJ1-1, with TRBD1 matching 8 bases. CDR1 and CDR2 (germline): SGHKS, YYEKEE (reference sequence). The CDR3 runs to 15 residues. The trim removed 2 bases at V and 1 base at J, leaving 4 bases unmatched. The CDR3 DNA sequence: TGTGCCAGCAGCTTCAGGGGGCTTACGAACACTGAAGCTTTCTTT. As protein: CASSFRGLTNTEAFF. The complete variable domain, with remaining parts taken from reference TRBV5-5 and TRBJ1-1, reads DAGVTQSPTHLIKTRGQQVTLRCSPISGHKSVSWYQQVLGQGPQFIFQYYEKEERGRGNFPDRFSARQFPNYSSELNVNALLLGDSALYLCASSFRGLTNTEAFFGQGTRLTVV.

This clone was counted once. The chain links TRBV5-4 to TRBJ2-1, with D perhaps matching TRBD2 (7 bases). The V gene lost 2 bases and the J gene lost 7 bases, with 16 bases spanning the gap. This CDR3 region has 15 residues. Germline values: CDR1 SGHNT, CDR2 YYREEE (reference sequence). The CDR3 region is CASSLGGGQANEQFF. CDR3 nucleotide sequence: TGTGCCAGCAGCTTAGGGGGGGGGCAGGCTAATGAGCAGTTCTTC.

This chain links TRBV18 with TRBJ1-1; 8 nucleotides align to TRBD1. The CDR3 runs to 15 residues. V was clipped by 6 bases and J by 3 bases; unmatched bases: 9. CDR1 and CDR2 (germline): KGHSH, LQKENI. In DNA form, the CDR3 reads TGTGCCAGCTCCGCAGGGGGCGCGTTGGACACTGAAGCTTTCTTT. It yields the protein CASSAGGALDTEAFF.

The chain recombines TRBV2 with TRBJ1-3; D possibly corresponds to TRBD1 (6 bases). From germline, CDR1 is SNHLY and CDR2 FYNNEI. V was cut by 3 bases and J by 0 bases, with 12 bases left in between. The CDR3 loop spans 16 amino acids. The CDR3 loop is CASSEYRVSSGNTIYF. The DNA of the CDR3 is TGTGCCAGCAGTGAGTACAGGGTCTCCTCTGGAAACACCATATATTTT.

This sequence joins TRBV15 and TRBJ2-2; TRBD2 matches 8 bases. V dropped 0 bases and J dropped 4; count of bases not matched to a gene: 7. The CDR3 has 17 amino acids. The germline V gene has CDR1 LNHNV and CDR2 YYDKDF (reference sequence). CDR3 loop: CATSRDVSGGGTGELFF. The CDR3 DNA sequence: TGTGCCACCAGCAGAGATGTAAGCGGGGGAGGCACCGGGGAGCTGTTTTTT.

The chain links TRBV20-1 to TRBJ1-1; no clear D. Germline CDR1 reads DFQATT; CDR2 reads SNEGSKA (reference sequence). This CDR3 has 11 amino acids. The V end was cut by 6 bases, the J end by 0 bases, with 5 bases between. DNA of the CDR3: TGCAGTGCCAAAATGAACACTGAAGCTTTCTTT. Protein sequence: CSAKMNTEAFF.

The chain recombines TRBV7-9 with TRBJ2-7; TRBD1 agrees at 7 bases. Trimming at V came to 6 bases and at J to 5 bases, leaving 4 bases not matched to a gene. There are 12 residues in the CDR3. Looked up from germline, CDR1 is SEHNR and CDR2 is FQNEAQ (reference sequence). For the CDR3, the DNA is TGTGCCAGCAGTTCGACAGGGAACGAGCAGTACTTC. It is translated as CASSSTGNEQYF.

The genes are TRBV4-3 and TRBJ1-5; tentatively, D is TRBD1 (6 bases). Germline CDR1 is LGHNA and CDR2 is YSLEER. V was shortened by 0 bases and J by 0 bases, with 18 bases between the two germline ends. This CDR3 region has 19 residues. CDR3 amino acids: CASSQDWAGAFTSNQPQHF. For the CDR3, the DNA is TGCGCCAGCAGCCAAGATTGGGCAGGGGCCTTCACTAGCAATCAGCCCCAGCATTTT.

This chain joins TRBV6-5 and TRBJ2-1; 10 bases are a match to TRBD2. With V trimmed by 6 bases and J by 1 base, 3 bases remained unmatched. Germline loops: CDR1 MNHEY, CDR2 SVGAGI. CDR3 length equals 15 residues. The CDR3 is CASSRGLASYNEQFF. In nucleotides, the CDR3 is TGTGCCAGCAGCCGGGGACTAGCGTCCTACAATGAGCAGTTCTTC.

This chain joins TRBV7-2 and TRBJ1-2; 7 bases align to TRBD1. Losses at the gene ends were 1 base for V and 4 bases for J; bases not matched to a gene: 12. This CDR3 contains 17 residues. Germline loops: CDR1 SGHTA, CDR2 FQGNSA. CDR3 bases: TGTGCCAGCAGCTTAGTCATACTTAGAGGGACAGCCTATGGCTACACCTTC. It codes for CASSLVILRGTAYGYTF.

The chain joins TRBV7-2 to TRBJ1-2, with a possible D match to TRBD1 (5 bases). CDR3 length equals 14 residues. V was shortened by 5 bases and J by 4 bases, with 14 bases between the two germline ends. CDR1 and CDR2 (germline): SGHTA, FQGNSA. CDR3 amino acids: CASSRGGIGYGYTF. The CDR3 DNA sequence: TGTGCCAGCAGCCGCGGGGGAATTGGCTATGGCTACACCTTC.

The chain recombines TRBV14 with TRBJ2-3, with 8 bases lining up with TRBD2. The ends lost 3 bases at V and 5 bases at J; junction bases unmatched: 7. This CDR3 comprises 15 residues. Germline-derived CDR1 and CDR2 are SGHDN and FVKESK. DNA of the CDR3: TGTGCCAGCAGCCACGGGGGGGGGCGAGGAGATACGCAGTATTTT. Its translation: CASSHGGGRGDTQYF. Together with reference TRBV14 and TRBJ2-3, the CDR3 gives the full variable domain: EAGVTQFPSHSVIEKGQTVTLRCDPISGHDNLYWYRRVMGKEIKFLLHFVKESKQDESGMPNNRFLAERTGGTYSTLKVQPAELEDSGVYFCASSHGGGRGDTQYFGPGTRLTVL.

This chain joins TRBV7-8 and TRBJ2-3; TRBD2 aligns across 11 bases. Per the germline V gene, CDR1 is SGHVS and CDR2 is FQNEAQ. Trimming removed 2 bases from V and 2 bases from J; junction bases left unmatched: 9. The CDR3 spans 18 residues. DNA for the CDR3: TGTGCCAGCAGCTTACCGGGACTAGCGGACCTAGACACAGATACGCAGTATTTT. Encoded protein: CASSLPGLADLDTDTQYF. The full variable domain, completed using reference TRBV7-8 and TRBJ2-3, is GAGVSQSPRYKVAKRGQDVALRCDPISGHVSLFWYQQALGQGPEFLTYFQNEAQLDKSGLPSDRFFAERPEGSVSTLKIQRTQQEDSAVYLCASSLPGLADLDTDTQYFGPGTRLTVL.

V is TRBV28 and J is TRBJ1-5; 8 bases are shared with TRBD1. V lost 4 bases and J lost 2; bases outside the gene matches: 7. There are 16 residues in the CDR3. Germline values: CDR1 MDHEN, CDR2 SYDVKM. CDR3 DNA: TGTGCCAGCAGTTCCCCAGGGGGCCCTGGCAATCAGCCCCAGCATTTT. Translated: CASSSPGGPGNQPQHF.

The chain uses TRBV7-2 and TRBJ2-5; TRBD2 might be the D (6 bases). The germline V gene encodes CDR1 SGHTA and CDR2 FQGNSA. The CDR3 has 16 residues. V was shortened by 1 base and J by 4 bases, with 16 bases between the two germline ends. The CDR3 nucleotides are TGTGCCAGCAGCTTAGAGTGGGGGGTAGTGCCAGAGACCCAGTACTTC. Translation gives CASSLEWGVVPETQYF.